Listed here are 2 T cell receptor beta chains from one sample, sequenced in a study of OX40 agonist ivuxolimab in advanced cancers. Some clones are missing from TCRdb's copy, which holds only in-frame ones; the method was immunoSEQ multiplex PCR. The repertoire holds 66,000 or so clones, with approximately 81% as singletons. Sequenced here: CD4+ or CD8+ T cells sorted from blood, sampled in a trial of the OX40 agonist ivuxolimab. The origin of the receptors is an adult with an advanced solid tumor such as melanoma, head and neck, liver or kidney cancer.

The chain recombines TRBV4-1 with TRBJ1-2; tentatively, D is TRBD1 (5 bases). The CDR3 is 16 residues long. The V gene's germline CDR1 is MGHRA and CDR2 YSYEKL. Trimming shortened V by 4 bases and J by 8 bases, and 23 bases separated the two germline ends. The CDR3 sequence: CASSRLAGLRSRGYTF. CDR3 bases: TGCGCCAGCAGCCGGCTAGCGGGACTCAGGAGCCGGGGCTACACCTTC.

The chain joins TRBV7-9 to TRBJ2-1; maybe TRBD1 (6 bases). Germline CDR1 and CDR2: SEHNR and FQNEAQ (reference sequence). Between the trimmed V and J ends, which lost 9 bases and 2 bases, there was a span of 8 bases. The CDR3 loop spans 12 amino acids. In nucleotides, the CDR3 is TGTGCCAGAGGGGGACCCTACAATGAGCAGTTCTTC. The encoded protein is CARGGPYNEQFF.